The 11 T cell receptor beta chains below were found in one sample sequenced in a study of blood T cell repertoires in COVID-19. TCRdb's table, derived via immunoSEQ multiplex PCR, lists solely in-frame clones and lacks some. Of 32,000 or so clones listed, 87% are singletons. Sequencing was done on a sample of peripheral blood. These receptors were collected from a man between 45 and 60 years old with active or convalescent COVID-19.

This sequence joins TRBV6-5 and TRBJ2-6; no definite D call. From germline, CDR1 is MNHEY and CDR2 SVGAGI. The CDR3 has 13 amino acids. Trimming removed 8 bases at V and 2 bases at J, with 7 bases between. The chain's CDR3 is CASSLAGANVLTF. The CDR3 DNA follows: TGTGCCAGCTCCTTAGCTGGGGCCAACGTCCTGACTTTC.

CDR3 DNA: TGTGCCAGCAGCCACTACCGACTAGCGGGGTACAATGAGCAGTTCTTC. This codes for CASSHYRLAGYNEQFF. The V call is TRBV7-8, the J call TRBJ2-1; 11 nucleotides line up with TRBD2. Germline V CDR1 and CDR2: SGHVS, FQNEAQ. The CDR3 contains 16 residues. The V segment lost 5 bases and the J segment 4 bases; nucleotides outside the gene matches: 7.

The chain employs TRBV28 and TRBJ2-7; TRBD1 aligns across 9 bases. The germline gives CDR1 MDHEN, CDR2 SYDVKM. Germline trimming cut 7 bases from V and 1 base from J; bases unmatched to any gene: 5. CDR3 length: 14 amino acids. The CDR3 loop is CASKGTGSSYEQYF. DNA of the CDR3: TGTGCCAGCAAAGGGACAGGGAGTTCCTACGAGCAGTACTTC.

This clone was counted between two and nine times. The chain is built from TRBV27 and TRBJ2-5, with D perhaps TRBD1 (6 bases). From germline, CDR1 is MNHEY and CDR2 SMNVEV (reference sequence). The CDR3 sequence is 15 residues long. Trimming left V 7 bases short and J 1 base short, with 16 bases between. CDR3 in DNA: TGTGCCAGCACCCCCTCCAGGGGAATCCAAGAGACCCAGTACTTC. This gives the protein CASTPSRGIQETQYF.

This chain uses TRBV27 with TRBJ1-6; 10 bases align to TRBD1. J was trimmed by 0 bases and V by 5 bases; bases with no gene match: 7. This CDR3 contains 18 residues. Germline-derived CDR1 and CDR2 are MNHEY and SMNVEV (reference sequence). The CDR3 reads CASSPWTGGASYNSPLHF. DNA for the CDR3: TGTGCCAGCAGTCCCTGGACAGGGGGTGCCTCCTATAATTCACCCCTCCACTTT.

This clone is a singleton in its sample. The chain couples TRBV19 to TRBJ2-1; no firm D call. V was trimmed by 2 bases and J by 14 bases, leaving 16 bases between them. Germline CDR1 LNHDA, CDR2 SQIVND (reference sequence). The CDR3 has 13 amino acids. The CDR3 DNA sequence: TGTGCCAGTAGTATAACCCCCGGCAGGCAAGAGTTCTTC. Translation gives CASSITPGRQEFF.

CDR3: CASSEGTGVGNEQFF. CDR3 sequence (DNA): TGTGCCAGCAGTGAGGGGACAGGGGTGGGCAATGAGCAGTTCTTC. The chain employs TRBV2 and TRBJ2-1; 10 bases agree with TRBD1. The CDR3 consists of 15 residues. V shed 3 bases and J 6 bases; nucleotides not matched to a gene: 5. Germline values: CDR1 SNHLY, CDR2 FYNNEI.

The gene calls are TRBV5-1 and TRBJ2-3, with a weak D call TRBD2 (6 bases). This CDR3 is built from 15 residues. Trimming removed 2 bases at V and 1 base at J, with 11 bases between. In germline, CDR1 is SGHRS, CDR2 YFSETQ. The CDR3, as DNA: TGCGCCAGCAGCTTCGCGGGGTCGGGCACAGATACGCAGTATTTT. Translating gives CASSFAGSGTDTQYF.

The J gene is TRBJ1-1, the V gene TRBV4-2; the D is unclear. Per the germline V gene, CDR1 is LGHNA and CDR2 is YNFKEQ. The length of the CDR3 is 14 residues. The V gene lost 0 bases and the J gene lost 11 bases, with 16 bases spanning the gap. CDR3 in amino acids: CASSQDLSTPRAFF. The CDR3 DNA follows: TGTGCCAGCAGCCAAGATCTTTCCACCCCCAGGGCTTTCTTT.

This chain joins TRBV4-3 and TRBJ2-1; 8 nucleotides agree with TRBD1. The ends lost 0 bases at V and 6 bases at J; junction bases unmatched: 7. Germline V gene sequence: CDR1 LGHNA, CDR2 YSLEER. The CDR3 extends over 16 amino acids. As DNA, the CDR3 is TGCGCCAGCAGCCAAGAGGTAGGACAGGGTGGCAATGAGCAGTTCTTC. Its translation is CASSQEVGQGGNEQFF.

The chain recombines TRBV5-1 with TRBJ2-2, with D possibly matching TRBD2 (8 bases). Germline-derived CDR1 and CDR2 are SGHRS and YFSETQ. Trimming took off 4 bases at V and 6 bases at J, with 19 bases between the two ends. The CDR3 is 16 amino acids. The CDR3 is CASSHSGTEGSGELFF. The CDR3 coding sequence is TGCGCCAGCAGCCATAGCGGGACAGAGGGATCCGGGGAGCTGTTTTTT.